This entry lists 26 T cell receptor beta chains sequenced from one sample in a study of shared clonotypes between healthy human individuals. Assay: immunoSEQ multiplex PCR; the TCRdb copy retains only in-frame clones and omits some. The profile shows approximately 590,000 clones, nearly 97% of them singletons. The naive CD8 fraction comprised CD45RO-negative cells positively selected for CCR7 and excluded terminally differentiated effector memory CD45RA+ cells. The sample taken for sequencing was naive CD8+ T cells sorted from blood. These receptors were taken from a woman in her twenties or thirties in good health.

This chain joins TRBV11-2 and TRBJ1-2; 7 bases match TRBD1. Trimming cost V 5 bases and J 8 bases; bases outside gene matches: 11. Germline loops: CDR1 SGHAT, CDR2 FQNNGV. The CDR3 is made up of 14 amino acids. The CDR3 nucleotides read TGTGCCAGCAGCCATCATGAACAGGGGAGGGGCTACACCTTC. Amino acid sequence: CASSHHEQGRGYTF.

The gene calls are TRBV29-1 and TRBJ1-3, with TRBD1 identical over 7 bases. V gave up 8 bases and J gave up 2 bases; unmatched junction bases: 12. The CDR3 runs to 15 residues. From germline, CDR1 is SQVTM and CDR2 ANQGSEA. CDR3 in DNA: TGCAGCCCGGGCAGACACAGGGGACCTGGAAACACCATATATTTT. It specifies CSPGRHRGPGNTIYF.

This chain joins TRBV5-1 and TRBJ2-3, with 8 bases identical to TRBD1. The V segment lost 0 bases and the J segment 5 bases; nucleotides outside the gene matches: 11. The CDR3 loop spans 17 amino acids. Germline values: CDR1 SGHRS, CDR2 YFSETQ. This chain's CDR3 is CASSLEGQGRFGDTQYF. CDR3 bases: TGCGCCAGCAGCTTGGAAGGACAGGGTCGGTTTGGAGATACGCAGTATTTT.

The chain has TRBV4-1 and TRBJ2-2; 10 nucleotides agree with TRBD2. Trimming removed 0 bases from V and 2 bases from J; junction bases left unmatched: 6. Per the germline V gene, CDR1 is MGHRA and CDR2 is YSYEKL. This CDR3 comprises 18 residues. CDR3 nucleotide sequence: TGCGCCAGCAGCCAAGACCTACTAGCGGGACTTAACACCGGGGAGCTGTTTTTT. Translating it yields CASSQDLLAGLNTGELFF.

The V gene is TRBV28, the J gene TRBJ1-5; D unclear. V was trimmed by 6 bases and J by 0 bases, leaving 12 bases between them. The V gene's germline CDR1 is MDHEN and CDR2 SYDVKM. This CDR3 comprises 15 residues. The CDR3 DNA follows: TGTGCCAGCAGATCCATGACAAGTAGCAATCAGCCCCAGCATTTT. Residues: CASRSMTSSNQPQHF.

This clone was seen once. The chain joins TRBV29-1 to TRBJ2-1; 10 nucleotides match TRBD2. J was trimmed by 0 bases and V by 6 bases; bases with no gene match: 11. Germline loops: CDR1 SQVTM, CDR2 ANQGSEA. The CDR3 consists of 17 residues. The CDR3 coding sequence is TGCAGCGTATTGATCGGCCCTAGCGGGAGCTCCTACAATGAGCAGTTCTTC. Translating gives CSVLIGPSGSSYNEQFF.

V is TRBV9 and J is TRBJ1-2, with D maybe TRBD1 (6 bases). Germline CDR1 is SGDLS and CDR2 is YYNGEE. The length of the CDR3 is 16 residues. Trimming removed 0 bases from V and 3 bases from J, with 15 bases in between. The CDR3 protein is CASSVDDRTAYYGYTF. The CDR3 DNA reads TGTGCCAGCAGCGTAGATGATAGGACAGCATACTATGGCTACACCTTC.

The chain links TRBV5-1 to TRBJ2-5; D unclear. The V gene lost 0 bases and the J gene lost 1 base, with 4 bases spanning the gap. The CDR3 is 13 amino acids. Germline V lookup: CDR1 SGHRS, CDR2 YFSETQ. In nucleotides, the CDR3 is TGCGCCAGCAGCTTGGGCATCCAAGAGACCCAGTACTTC. Its translation: CASSLGIQETQYF.

CDR3 DNA sequence: TGTGCCACCAGCAGGCATCCCGCTCCCTATCTAGCGGGAGAATTTAGTAGTGAGCAGTTCTTC. Translation gives CATSRHPAPYLAGEFSSEQFF. The genes are TRBV15 and TRBJ2-1, with 10 bases aligning to TRBD2. Germline loops: CDR1 LNHNV, CDR2 YYDKDF (reference sequence). V trimming: 3 bases; J trimming: 9 bases; junction bases outside the gene matches: 26. The CDR3 contains 21 residues.

The chain links TRBV5-1 to TRBJ2-7; maybe TRBD2 (5 bases). There are 15 residues in the CDR3. V was shortened by 4 bases and J by 0 bases, with 14 bases between the two germline ends. CDR1 SGHRS and CDR2 YFSETQ come from the germline V gene. As DNA, the CDR3 is TGCGCCAGCAGCCCAGATAGCGCCCCCTCCTACGAGCAGTACTTC. This gives the protein CASSPDSAPSYEQYF.

This clone has just one count. The J gene is TRBJ2-7, the V gene TRBV27, with D possibly matching TRBD2 (6 bases). The germline V gene encodes CDR1 MNHEY and CDR2 SMNVEV (reference sequence). The V end was cut by 1 base, the J end by 7 bases, with 14 bases between. CDR3 size: 14 residues. The CDR3 DNA reads as TGTGCCAGCAGTTTATTTCCGGGAGTGGGTGAGCAGTACTTC. Its protein product is CASSLFPGVGEQYF.

The chain joins TRBV2 to TRBJ2-1; TRBD2 matches at 7 bases. Trimming took 3 bases from V and 6 from J; bases not matched to a gene: 8. Germline CDR1 SNHLY, CDR2 FYNNEI. The CDR3 has 15 amino acids. CDR3 nucleotides: TGTGCCAGCAGTGATCTGGCGGGAGAAAGCAATGAGCAGTTCTTC. Translation gives CASSDLAGESNEQFF. The complete variable domain, with remaining parts taken from reference TRBV2 and TRBJ2-1, reads EPEVTQTPSHQVTQMGQEVILRCVPISNHLYFYWYRQILGQKVEFLVSFYNNEISEKSEIFDDQFSVERPDGSNFTLKIRSTKLEDSAMYFCASSDLAGESNEQFFGPGTRLTVL.

This chain uses TRBV28 with TRBJ1-1; maybe TRBD1 (6 bases). The CDR3 runs 13 residues. V lost 6 bases to trimming and J lost 5 bases, with 13 bases between them. Germline V gene lookup returns CDR1 MDHEN and CDR2 SYDVKM. CDR3 residues: CASRGGGATEAFF. The DNA of the CDR3 is TGTGCCAGCAGGGGAGGGGGGGCTACTGAAGCTTTCTTT.

The chain couples TRBV28 to TRBJ1-4; tentatively, D is TRBD1 (5 bases). Trimming left V 4 bases short and J 4 bases short, with 16 bases between. The CDR3 runs to 16 residues. The germline V gene encodes CDR1 MDHEN and CDR2 SYDVKM. DNA of the CDR3: TGTGCCAGCAGTTCCCCGACAGTCTCCCTTAATGAAAAACTGTTTTTT. Translation: CASSSPTVSLNEKLFF.

The chain joins TRBV6-6 to TRBJ2-7; 10 bases line up with TRBD2. The trim removed 6 bases at V and 4 bases at J, leaving 6 bases unmatched. CDR1 and CDR2 from the germline V gene are MNHNY and SVGAGI (reference sequence). The CDR3 sequence is 14 residues long. CDR3 in DNA: TGTGCCAGCAGCCCCGGGACTAGCGCTTACGAGCAGTACTTC. Protein product: CASSPGTSAYEQYF.

The rearrangement links TRBV5-1 to TRBJ2-2; D may correspond to TRBD1 or TRBD2 (6 bases each). The CDR3 runs 16 residues. Germline-derived CDR1 and CDR2 are SGHRS and YFSETQ. Trimming removed 4 bases from V and 5 bases from J, with 18 bases in between. CDR3 sequence: CASSPVGGRGTGELFF. DNA of the CDR3: TGCGCCAGCAGCCCGGTCGGGGGCCGGGGGACCGGGGAGCTGTTTTTT.

The chain recombines TRBV28 with TRBJ2-1; 10 nucleotides match TRBD2. The CDR3 totals 14 residues. From germline, CDR1 is MDHEN and CDR2 SYDVKM. Trimming at V came to 8 bases and at J to 5 bases, leaving 6 bases not matched to a gene. CDR3: CASGLAGEDNEQFF. The CDR3 region has the DNA TGTGCCAGCGGTCTAGCGGGAGAAGACAATGAGCAGTTCTTC.

The chain uses TRBV28 and TRBJ2-7; 9 bases line up with TRBD2. V lost 7 bases, J lost 7 bases, and 17 bases stayed unmatched. CDR1 is MDHEN and CDR2 is SYDVKM in the germline V gene. The CDR3 runs 16 residues. The CDR3 region has the DNA TGTGCCAGCACCGTGAGGGAGCGGGAGGCTCGAGGGGAGCAGTACTTC. This translates into CASTVREREARGEQYF. The full variable domain, in which reference TRBV28 and TRBJ2-7 provide the parts outside the CDR3, is DVKVTQSSRYLVKRTGEKVFLECVQDMDHENMFWYRQDPGLGLRLIYFSYDVKMKEKGDIPEGYSVSREKKERFSLILESASTNQTSMYLCASTVREREARGEQYFGPGTRLTVT.

The chain carries TRBV7-2 and TRBJ2-7; perhaps TRBD1 as D (6 bases). Germline CDR1 reads SGHTA; CDR2 reads FQGNSA. The V and J ends lost 0 bases and 6 bases respectively, with 12 bases between them. This CDR3 is built from 14 residues. Here the CDR3 DNA reads TGTGCCAGCAGCTTAGCAGGGGGTTGGGGCGAGCAGTACTTC. Translating gives CASSLAGGWGEQYF.

This clone came up once. V and J are TRBV27 and TRBJ2-7, with 7 nucleotides matching TRBD2. Germline V gene sequence: CDR1 MNHEY, CDR2 SMNVEV (reference sequence). The CDR3 covers 13 residues. The V gene end was trimmed by 2 bases and the J gene end by 3 bases; junction bases not matched to a gene: 1. The CDR3 reads CASSLRGVYEQYF. The CDR3 DNA sequence: TGTGCCAGCAGTTTACGGGGGGTCTACGAGCAGTACTTC.

As to this clone: The identical CDR3 is also encoded by other nucleotide sequences in the sample. V and J are TRBV2 and TRBJ2-7, with 9 bases that match TRBD2. Trimming removed 2 bases from V and 5 bases from J; junction bases left unmatched: 1. The CDR3 is 13 amino acids. In germline, CDR1 is SNHLY, CDR2 FYNNEI. The CDR3 nucleotides are TGTGCCAGCAGTGAATTAGCGGGAGACGAGCAGTACTTC. Translated, it gives CASSELAGDEQYF.

J is TRBJ1-2 and V is TRBV4-1; D is unresolved. V lost 0 bases and J 4 bases, leaving 12 bases between the germline ends. Germline-derived CDR1 and CDR2 are MGHRA and YSYEKL. This CDR3 is built from 15 residues. The CDR3: CASSQDGQTSYGYTF. The DNA for the CDR3 is TGCGCCAGCAGCCAAGATGGGCAGACATCCTATGGCTACACCTTC.

The chain is built from TRBV16 and TRBJ2-1; 7 bases agree with TRBD2. This CDR3 is built from 15 residues. CDR1 is KGHSY, CDR2 FQNENV, per germline. Unmatched junction bases numbered 7, after V lost 2 bases and J lost 6 bases. CDR3 amino acids: CASSQGTSSGNEQFF. The CDR3 region has the DNA TGTGCCAGCAGCCAAGGCACGTCTAGCGGCAATGAGCAGTTCTTC. The full variable domain, rest sourced from reference TRBV16 and TRBJ2-1, is GEEVAQTPKHLVRGEGQKAKLYCAPIKGHSYVFWYQQVLKNEFKFLISFQNENVFDETGMPKERFSAKCLPNSPCSLEIQATKLEDSAVYFCASSQGTSSGNEQFFGPGTRLTVL.

This clone was seen a single time. The V call is TRBV5-6, the J call TRBJ2-7; D gene unclear. V was pared by 4 bases and J by 2 bases, with 13 bases between. CDR3 size: 14 residues. Germline assignment: CDR1 SGHDT and CDR2 YYEEEE. In DNA, the CDR3 is TGTGCCAGCAGCCTCCCTAATGAACCCTACGAGCAGTACTTC. It encodes CASSLPNEPYEQYF.

This clone was counted a single time. The chain links TRBV13 to TRBJ2-3; 11 bases match TRBD2. Germline V CDR1 and CDR2: PRHDT, FYEKMQ (reference sequence). The CDR3 spans 19 residues. V dropped 4 bases and J dropped 0; count of bases not matched to a gene: 12. The CDR3: CASSSTSGTLLVSTDTQYF. DNA for the CDR3: TGTGCCAGCAGCTCGACTAGCGGGACGCTCCTCGTTAGCACAGATACGCAGTATTTT.

The V and J genes are TRBV4-1 and TRBJ2-2; the D is unclear. The germline V gene encodes CDR1 MGHRA and CDR2 YSYEKL. This CDR3 is built from 15 residues. Trimming left V 1 base short and J 0 bases short, with 6 bases between. CDR3: CASSQVQTNTGELFF. The CDR3 DNA is TGCGCCAGCAGCCAAGTCCAGACGAACACCGGGGAGCTGTTTTTT.